The subject of this entry is one TCR beta chain. This clonotype was seen a few times. No antigen is known for it. No much larger clonotype is one base removed from it; base qualities were not supplied. This specimen comes from a study of human T cells and chemical hapten exposure (dated by TCRdb to the early 2020s). Notes on the research overall: For sensitization, 2% DPC in acetone was applied to a 2 cm by 2 cm area of upper inner arm skin. Patients additionally received weekly therapeutic DPC doses to the scalp throughout the roughly 25-week study period. Patch testing was done on the upper back using Finn chambers containing 0.01% DPC, and results were scored after 6 days according to International Contact Dermatitis Research Group standards. Alopecia areata with under or over 50% scalp involvement, alopecia totalis and alopecia universalis were represented in the patient cohort, which was mostly female. Libraries were pooled for sequencing, and per-sample TCR yields varied mainly because of small differences in library volumes within the pool. The study tracked peripheral blood TCR repertoire changes in vivo during primary and secondary sensitization to the hapten diphenylcyclopropenone (DPC) in alopecia patients. Blood samples were taken from patients before sensitization (week 0) and at 2, 6 and about 24 weeks after DPC sensitization. For TCR sequencing, blood came from twenty-nine alopecia patients at anywhere from one to four time points (pre-sensitization, 2, 6 and 24 weeks). Beyond this particular receptor, the publication reports: After repeated subsampling, the strength of the expansion versus patch-test correlation and the threshold at which it became significant changed. The number of TCRs above 1 in 1000 frequency did not change with DPC sensitization; there was no evidence of global repertoire structure alterations. Patch test score correlated positively with the number of PT1 expanded TCRs, reaching significance at thresholds 8, 16 and 32 but not at 4. Because all patients had alopecia, a presumed autoimmune disease, the immune response of the patients might differ from that of healthy individuals. Expanded TCRs formed significantly more large CDR3 similarity clusters than pre-sensitization or healthy control sets, consistent with antigen-driven responses.

Interpreted using the paper, the time point label stands for: patch test 2, 6 weeks after DPC sensitization. This sample's treatment or condition label indicates: therapeutic diphenylcyclopropenone sensitization with weekly scalp DPC. At each patch-test visit, blood was drawn before the patch test was applied. Patients were eligible if aged 18 to 70, diagnosed with alopecia and judged suitable for DPC therapy, and pregnant patients were excluded. Total RNA was extracted from unfractionated whole blood collected in Tempus Blood RNA tubes. The protocol used for the library was RACE. Sequencing took place on a NextSeq 500. Library preparation attached unique molecular identifiers to individual cDNA molecules for quantitative, reproducible TCR counting. Each blood RNA sample was used to sequence both TCR alpha and TCR beta chains. On the study's bioinformatics: Samples had a median of about 96,000 TCRs, with a range from roughly 23,224 to 700,000. The Decombinator software suite was used to annotate V, J and CDR3 in the TCR reads. Every sample was subsampled to the same number of TCRs (28,000) for the PS versus PT1 abundance plots. Expanded TCRs were defined as absent before sensitization and observed at least eight times at the 2-week time point. TCRdb redid the processing of the public reads, applying fastp at Q25 and MiXCR, and retained in-frame beta chains. Rows matching on CDR3 protein sequence are summarized as one entry with the most common DNA and genes. It is TCRdb's table, rather than the study itself, that gives the V and J calls and clone size. The table for this sample lists about 73,000 distinct CDR3 sequences; 8.5% of them were counted only once. The biggest ten clones account for under 3.5% of the sample.

The CDR3 spans 14 residues, from the cysteine through the phenylalanine. Left in the record is the CDR3 DNA by itself, 42 bases read in frame from the first base. The trim is 6 bases for V and 5 bases for J, with a gap of 16 bases between the germline ends. Sequenced here: whole blood, sampled in connection with sensitization to the hapten diphenylcyclopropenone (DPC). In this chain, TRBV12-3 or TRBV12-4 is recombined with TRBJ1-1; the D gene cannot be named for sure. The TCR comes from a woman between 50 and 59 years old with alopecia areata. Some clones in this sample may be carry-over from other donors' samples. The CDR3 region reads CASRLDSGRTEAFF. The DNA is TGTGCCAGCAGGCTTGACTCGGGCCGGACTGAAGCTTTCTTT.